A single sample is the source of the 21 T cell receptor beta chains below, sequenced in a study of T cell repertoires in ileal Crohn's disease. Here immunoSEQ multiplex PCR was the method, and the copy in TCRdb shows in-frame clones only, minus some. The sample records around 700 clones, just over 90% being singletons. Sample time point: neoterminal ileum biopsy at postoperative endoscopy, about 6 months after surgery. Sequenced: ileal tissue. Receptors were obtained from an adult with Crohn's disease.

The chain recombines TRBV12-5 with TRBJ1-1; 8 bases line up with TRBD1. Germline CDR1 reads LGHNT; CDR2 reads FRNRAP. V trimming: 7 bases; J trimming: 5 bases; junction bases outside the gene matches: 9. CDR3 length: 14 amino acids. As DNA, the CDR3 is TGTGCTAGTGCCTCTCAGGGGGCTTCGACTGAAGCTTTCTTT. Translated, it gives CASASQGASTEAFF.

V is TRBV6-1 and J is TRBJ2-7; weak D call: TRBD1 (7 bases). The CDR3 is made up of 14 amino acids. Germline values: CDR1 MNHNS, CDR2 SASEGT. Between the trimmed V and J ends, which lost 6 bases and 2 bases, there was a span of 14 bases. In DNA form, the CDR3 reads TGTGCCAGCAGGGGAGGACAGGTCCCCTACGAGCAGTACTTC. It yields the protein CASRGGQVPYEQYF.

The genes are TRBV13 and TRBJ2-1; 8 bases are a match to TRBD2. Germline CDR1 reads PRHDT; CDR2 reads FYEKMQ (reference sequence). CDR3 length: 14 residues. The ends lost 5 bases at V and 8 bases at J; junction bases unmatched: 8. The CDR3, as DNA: TGTGCCAGCAGCCTTAGCGGGGTGGTTTATGAGCAGTTCTTC. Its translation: CASSLSGVVYEQFF.

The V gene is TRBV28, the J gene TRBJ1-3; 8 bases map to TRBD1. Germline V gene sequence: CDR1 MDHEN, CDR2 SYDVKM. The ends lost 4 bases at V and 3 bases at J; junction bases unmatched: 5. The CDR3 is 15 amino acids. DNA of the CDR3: TGTGCCAGCAGTTCACAGGGGGAGTTTGGAAACACCATATATTTT. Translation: CASSSQGEFGNTIYF. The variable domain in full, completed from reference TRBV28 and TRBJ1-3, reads DVKVTQSSRYLVKRTGEKVFLECVQDMDHENMFWYRQDPGLGLRLIYFSYDVKMKEKGDIPEGYSVSREKKERFSLILESASTNQTSMYLCASSSQGEFGNTIYFGEGSWLTVV.

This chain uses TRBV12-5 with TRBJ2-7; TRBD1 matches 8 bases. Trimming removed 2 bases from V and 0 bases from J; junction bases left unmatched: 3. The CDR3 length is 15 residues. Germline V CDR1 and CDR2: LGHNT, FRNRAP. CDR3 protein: CASGLTTGGSYEQYF. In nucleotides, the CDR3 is TGTGCTAGTGGTTTGACAACAGGGGGCTCCTACGAGCAGTACTTC. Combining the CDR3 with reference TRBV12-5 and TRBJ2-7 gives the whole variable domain DARVTQTPRHKVTEMGQEVTMRCQPILGHNTVFWYRQTMMQGLELLAYFRNRAPLDDSGMPKDRFSAEMPDATLATLKIQPSEPRDSAVYFCASGLTTGGSYEQYFGPGTRLTVT.

This chain's CDR3 is CASSFRHAITEAFF. CDR3 nucleotide sequence: TGTGCCAGCAGCTTCCGACATGCAATCACTGAAGCTTTCTTT. The V call is TRBV11-1, the J call TRBJ1-1; D is unresolved. CDR1 and CDR2 (germline): SGHAT, FQDESV (reference sequence). This CDR3 region has 14 residues. Trimming removed 3 bases at V and 4 bases at J, with 12 bases between.

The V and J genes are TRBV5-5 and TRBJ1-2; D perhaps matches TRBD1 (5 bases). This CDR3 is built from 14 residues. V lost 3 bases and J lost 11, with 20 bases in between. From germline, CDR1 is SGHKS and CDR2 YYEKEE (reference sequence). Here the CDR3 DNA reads TGTGCCAGCAGCTGGGGACCGCTCGAATATCGGTACACCTTC. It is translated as CASSWGPLEYRYTF.

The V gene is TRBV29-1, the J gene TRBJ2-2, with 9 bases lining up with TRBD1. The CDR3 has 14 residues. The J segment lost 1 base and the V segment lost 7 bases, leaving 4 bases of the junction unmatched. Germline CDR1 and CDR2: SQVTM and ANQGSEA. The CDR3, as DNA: TGCAGCGGGCAGACAGGGGGGAACACCGGGGAGCTGTTTTTT. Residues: CSGQTGGNTGELFF.

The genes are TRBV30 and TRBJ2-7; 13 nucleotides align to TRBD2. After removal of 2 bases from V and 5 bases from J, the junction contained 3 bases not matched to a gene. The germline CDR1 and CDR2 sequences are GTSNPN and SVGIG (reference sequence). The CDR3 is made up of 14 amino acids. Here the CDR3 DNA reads TGTGCCTGGAGTCGCGGGACTAGCGGGAACGAGCAGTACTTC. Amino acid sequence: CAWSRGTSGNEQYF.

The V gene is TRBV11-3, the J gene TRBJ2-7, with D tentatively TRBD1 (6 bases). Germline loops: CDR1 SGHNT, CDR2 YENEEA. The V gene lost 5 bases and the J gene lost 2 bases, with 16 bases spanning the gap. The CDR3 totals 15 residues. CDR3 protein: CASSLERGSAYEQYF. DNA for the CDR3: TGTGCCAGCAGCCTCGAAAGGGGGAGTGCCTACGAGCAGTACTTC.

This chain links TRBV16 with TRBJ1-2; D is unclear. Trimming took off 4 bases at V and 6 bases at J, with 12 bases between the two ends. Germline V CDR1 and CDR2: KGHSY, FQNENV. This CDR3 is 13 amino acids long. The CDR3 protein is CASSPDRTDGYTF. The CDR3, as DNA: TGTGCCAGCAGCCCTGACCGGACGGATGGCTACACCTTC.

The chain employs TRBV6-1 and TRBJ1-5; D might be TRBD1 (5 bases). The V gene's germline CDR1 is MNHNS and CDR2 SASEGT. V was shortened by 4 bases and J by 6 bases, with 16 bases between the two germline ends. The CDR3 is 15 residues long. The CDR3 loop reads CASSVLGGVGQPQHF. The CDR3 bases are TGTGCCAGCAGTGTTTTGGGGGGGGTAGGTCAGCCCCAGCATTTT.

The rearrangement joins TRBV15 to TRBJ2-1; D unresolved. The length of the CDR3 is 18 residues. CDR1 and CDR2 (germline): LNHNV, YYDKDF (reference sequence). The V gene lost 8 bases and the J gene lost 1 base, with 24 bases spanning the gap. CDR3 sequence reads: CATQDVSPGARSYNEQFF. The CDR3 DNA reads TGTGCCACCCAAGACGTTAGTCCTGGCGCAAGGTCCTACAATGAGCAGTTCTTC.

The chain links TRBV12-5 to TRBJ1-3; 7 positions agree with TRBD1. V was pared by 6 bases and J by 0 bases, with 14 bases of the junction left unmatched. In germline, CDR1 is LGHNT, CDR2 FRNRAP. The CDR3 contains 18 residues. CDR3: CASGYEGQTTSSGNTIYF. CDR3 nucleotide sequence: TGTGCTAGTGGGTATGAGGGACAGACAACAAGCTCTGGAAACACCATATATTTT.

CDR3 DNA sequence: TGTGCCAGCAGCCCCCCACGGGGGCTAGCGCTTGCCTACGAGCAGTACTTC. It translates to CASSPPRGLALAYEQYF. The chain uses TRBV7-9 and TRBJ2-7; tentatively, D is TRBD1 or TRBD2 (6 bases each). This CDR3 spans 17 amino acids. Germline V lookup: CDR1 SEHNR, CDR2 FQNEAQ (reference sequence). V lost 5 bases, J lost 2 bases, and 22 bases lay in between.

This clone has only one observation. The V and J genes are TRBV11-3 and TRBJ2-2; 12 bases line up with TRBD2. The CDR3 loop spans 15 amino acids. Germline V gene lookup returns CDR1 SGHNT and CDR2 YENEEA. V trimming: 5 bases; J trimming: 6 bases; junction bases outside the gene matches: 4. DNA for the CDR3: TGTGCCAGCAGCCCCACTAGCGGGAGGTCCGGGGAGCTGTTTTTT. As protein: CASSPTSGRSGELFF.

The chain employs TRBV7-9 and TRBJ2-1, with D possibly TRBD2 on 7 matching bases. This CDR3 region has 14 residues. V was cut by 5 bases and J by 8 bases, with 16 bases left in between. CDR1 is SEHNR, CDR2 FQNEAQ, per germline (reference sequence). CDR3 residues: CASSITGGSHEQFF. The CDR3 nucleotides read TGTGCCAGCAGCATAACGGGGGGCTCTCATGAGCAGTTCTTC.

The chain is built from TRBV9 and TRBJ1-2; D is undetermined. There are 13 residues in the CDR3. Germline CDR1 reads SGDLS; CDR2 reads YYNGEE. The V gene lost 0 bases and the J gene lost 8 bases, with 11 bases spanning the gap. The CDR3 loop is CASSVDKTGGYTF. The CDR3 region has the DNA TGTGCCAGCAGCGTAGACAAAACGGGGGGCTACACCTTC.

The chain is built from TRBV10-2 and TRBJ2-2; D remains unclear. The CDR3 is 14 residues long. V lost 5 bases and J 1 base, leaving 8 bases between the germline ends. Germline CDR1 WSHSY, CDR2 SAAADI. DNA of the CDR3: TGCGCCAGCAGTTTACAGAGGAACACCGGGGAGCTGTTTTTT. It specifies CASSLQRNTGELFF.

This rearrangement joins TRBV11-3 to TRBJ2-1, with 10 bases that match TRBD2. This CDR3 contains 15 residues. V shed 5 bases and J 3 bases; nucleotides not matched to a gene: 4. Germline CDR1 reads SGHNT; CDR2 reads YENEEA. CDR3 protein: CASSKQREGYNEQFF. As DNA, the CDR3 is TGTGCCAGCAGCAAACAGCGGGAGGGCTACAATGAGCAGTTCTTC.

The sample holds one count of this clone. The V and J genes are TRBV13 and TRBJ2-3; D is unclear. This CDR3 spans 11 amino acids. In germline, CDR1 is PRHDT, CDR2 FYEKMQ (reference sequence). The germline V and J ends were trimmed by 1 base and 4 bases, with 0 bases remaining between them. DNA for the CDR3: TGTGCCAGCAGCTTAGCAGATACGCAGTATTTT. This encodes CASSLADTQYF. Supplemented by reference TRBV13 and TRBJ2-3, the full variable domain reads AAGVIQSPRHLIKEKRETATLKCYPIPRHDTVYWYQQGPGQDPQFLISFYEKMQSDKGSIPDRFSAQQFSDYHSELNMSSLELGDSALYFCASSLADTQYFGPGTRLTVL.